This TCR beta chain was found in a study of CD8 T cells in ankylosing spondylitis. TCRdb recomputed calls from the 5' RACE reads with MiXCR, one row per CDR3 protein. The repertoire consists of some 270,000 distinct CDR3 sequences, with 15% to 20% occurring once and the leading ten covering around 33%. Comments on this clonotype: The antigen is not known.

Study conclusions and caveats: Reports say disease-linked clones showed up significantly more in matched ankylosing spondylitis synovial fluid. Clones that were linked to disease were CD8+ and were relatively rare in peripheral blood. Seemingly characteristic of ankylosing spondylitis blood was a TCR beta motif consisting of under ten highly homologous variants.

The TCR sequence derives from a male donor with ankylosing spondylitis or in good health (not recorded which). Sequenced material: blood, either unsorted or a sorted T cell fraction (not recorded which).

CDR3 DNA: TGTGCCAGCGCCGGCCGGACTAGTCCATTTTCCTACAATGAGCAGTTCTTC. Translating it yields CASAGRTSPFSYNEQFF. The rearrangement links TRBV27 to TRBJ2-1, with TRBD2 matching over 7 bases. Looked up from germline, CDR1 is MNHEY and CDR2 is SMNVEV (reference sequence). The CDR3 contains 17 residues. V shed 8 bases, J shed 1 base, and the junction held 14 bases outside the gene matches.